These 29 T cell receptor beta chains share one sample of origin, sequenced in a study of OX40 agonist ivuxolimab in advanced cancers. Measured with immunoSEQ multiplex PCR; TCRdb has only the in-frame clones, and not every one. The table has roughly 54,000 clones, 80% to 90% seen once. The material sequenced was CD4+ or CD8+ T cells sorted from blood, taken in a trial of the OX40 agonist ivuxolimab. Every receptor here comes from an adult with an advanced solid tumor such as melanoma, head and neck, liver or kidney cancer.

V gene TRBV28 combines with J gene TRBJ2-3; D not resolved. CDR1 MDHEN and CDR2 SYDVKM come from the germline V gene. The CDR3 contains 11 residues. Trimming pared 2 bases from V and 5 bases from J, leaving 2 bases between. DNA of the CDR3: TGTGCCAGCAGTTTAGGAGATACGCAGTATTTT. The encoded protein is CASSLGDTQYF.

The rearrangement uses TRBV2 and TRBJ1-5; D not resolved. With 8 bases removed from V and 7 bases from J, the gap between germline ends came to 12 bases. The length of the CDR3 is 12 residues. The germline CDR1 and CDR2 sequences are SNHLY and FYNNEI. This CDR3 reads CASGRENQPQHF. The CDR3 coding sequence is TGTGCCAGCGGGAGGGAAAACCAGCCCCAGCATTTT.

The chain has TRBV7-6 and TRBJ1-2; the D gene is possibly TRBD1 (5 bases). The CDR3 totals 12 residues. In germline, CDR1 is SGHVS, CDR2 FNYEAQ. With 5 bases removed from V and 4 bases from J, the gap between germline ends came to 8 bases. Here the CDR3 DNA reads TGTGCCAGCAGCCAAGACAGCTATGGCTACACCTTC. As protein: CASSQDSYGYTF.

This clone was recorded a few times. The V gene is TRBV5-6, the J gene TRBJ1-2; D is unclear. CDR3 length: 17 amino acids. Germline values: CDR1 SGHDT, CDR2 YYEEEE. The V and J ends lost 4 bases and 4 bases respectively, with 23 bases between them. CDR3 sequence: CASSPSGFASPAYGYTF. The CDR3 nucleotides read TGTGCCAGCAGCCCATCGGGGTTCGCCAGTCCGGCCTATGGCTACACCTTC.

The chain carries TRBV19 and TRBJ2-5; 7 nucleotides align to TRBD1. V was clipped by 6 bases and J by 6 bases; unmatched bases: 10. In germline, CDR1 is LNHDA, CDR2 SQIVND (reference sequence). The length of the CDR3 is 14 residues. The CDR3 is CASSLGDSRQTQYF. As DNA, the CDR3 is TGTGCCAGTAGCCTTGGGGACAGTAGACAGACCCAGTACTTC.

CDR3 DNA sequence: TGTGCCAGTAGTGTGGTGGCGGGAGGTCCAGAGACCCAGTACTTC. Protein product: CASSVVAGGPETQYF. The chain has TRBV19 and TRBJ2-5; 8 positions agree with TRBD2. The germline V gene encodes CDR1 LNHDA and CDR2 SQIVND (reference sequence). Losses at the gene ends were 5 bases for V and 4 bases for J; bases not matched to a gene: 9. This CDR3 has 15 amino acids.

This chain connects TRBV9 to TRBJ2-3, with 8 bases identical to TRBD1. Germline assignment: CDR1 SGDLS and CDR2 YYNGEE. The ends lost 4 bases at V and 5 bases at J; junction bases unmatched: 3. The CDR3 covers 13 residues. The CDR3 DNA sequence: TGTGCCAGCAGCCGCGGGACAGGAGATACGCAGTATTTT. This gives the protein CASSRGTGDTQYF. Full variable domain (rest looked up from reference TRBV9 and TRBJ2-3): DSGVTQTPKHLITATGQRVTLRCSPRSGDLSVYWYQQSLDQGLQFLIQYYNGEERAKGNILERFSAQQFPDLHSELNLSSLELGDSALYFCASSRGTGDTQYFGPGTRLTVL.

V gene TRBV4-2 combines with J gene TRBJ2-7, with TRBD1 matching 8 bases. The germline V gene has CDR1 LGHNA and CDR2 YNFKEQ. The CDR3 spans 13 residues. The V gene end was trimmed by 4 bases and the J gene end by 6 bases; junction bases not matched to a gene: 5. DNA of the CDR3: TGTGCCAGCAGCCTCCAGGGGGCGGCCGAGCAGTACTTC. It translates to CASSLQGAAEQYF.

The gene calls are TRBV30 and TRBJ1-3; 7 nucleotides match TRBD1. CDR3 length equals 17 residues. CDR1 is GTSNPN and CDR2 is SVGIG in the germline V gene (reference sequence). Unmatched junction bases numbered 12, after V lost 4 bases and J lost 0 bases. CDR3 in amino acids: CAWNRARQGDSGNTIYF. In nucleotides, the CDR3 is TGTGCCTGGAATCGGGCTCGACAGGGCGACTCTGGAAACACCATATATTTT. Full variable domain (missing parts from reference TRBV30 and TRBJ1-3): SQTIHQWPATLVQPVGSPLSLECTVEGTSNPNLYWYRQAAGRGLQLLFYSVGIGQISSEVPQNLSASRPQDRQFILSSKKLLLSDSGFYLCAWNRARQGDSGNTIYFGEGSWLTVV.

The rearrangement joins TRBV7-6 to TRBJ1-1; no firm D call. From germline, CDR1 is SGHVS and CDR2 FNYEAQ. Trimming stripped 1 base from V and 6 bases from J, with 9 bases between. The CDR3 sequence is 13 residues long. The CDR3 sequence: CASSLGLAAEAFF. The CDR3, as DNA: TGTGCCAGCAGCTTAGGGTTGGCAGCTGAAGCTTTCTTT.

This sequence joins TRBV7-9 and TRBJ1-6; D ambiguous. The CDR3 has 14 amino acids. Trimming stripped 3 bases from V and 8 bases from J, with 11 bases between. Germline CDR1 is SEHNR and CDR2 is FQNEAQ (reference sequence). CDR3 loop: CASSFGSLDSPLHF. The CDR3 DNA follows: TGTGCCAGCAGCTTCGGTAGTCTCGATTCACCCCTCCACTTT.

The chain uses TRBV6-1 and TRBJ2-1; the D is unclear. Germline V gene lookup returns CDR1 MNHNS and CDR2 SASEGT. This CDR3 has 10 residues. Trimming shortened V by 7 bases and J by 5 bases, and 3 bases separated the two germline ends. DNA of the CDR3: TGTGCCAGCAATAACAATGAGCAGTTCTTC. It codes for CASNNNEQFF.

Only a few counts were recorded for this clone. J is TRBJ2-5 and V is TRBV2; 7 bases are shared with TRBD1. The V gene's germline CDR1 is SNHLY and CDR2 FYNNEI. There are 15 residues in the CDR3. V was clipped by 4 bases and J by 1 base; unmatched bases: 6. The CDR3 DNA sequence: TGTGCCAGCAGTGCTCAGGACAGGTCCCAAGAGACCCAGTACTTC. Residues: CASSAQDRSQETQYF.

Concerning this clone itself: Other DNA sequences within the sample encode an identical CDR3. The V call is TRBV4-3, the J call TRBJ2-5, with 9 bases lining up with TRBD1. The CDR3 loop spans 17 amino acids. The V gene's germline CDR1 is LGHNA and CDR2 YSLEER. V dropped 0 bases and J dropped 6; count of bases not matched to a gene: 11. The CDR3 region has the DNA TGCGCCAGCAGCCAAGACATCGGGACAGGGAAGTTGCAGACCCAGTACTTC. Its translation: CASSQDIGTGKLQTQYF.

The rearrangement links TRBV9 to TRBJ1-4; the match to TRBD1 covers 9 bases. Germline values: CDR1 SGDLS, CDR2 YYNGEE. Unmatched junction bases numbered 2, after V lost 3 bases and J lost 5 bases. This CDR3 region has 14 residues. CDR3 nucleotides: TGTGCCAGCAGCGCCGGGACAGGGAATGAAAAACTGTTTTTT. Translation gives CASSAGTGNEKLFF.

The rearrangement links TRBV7-6 to TRBJ2-1, with unresolved D. The CDR3 has 14 amino acids. CDR1 and CDR2 from the germline V gene are SGHVS and FNYEAQ. V dropped 5 bases and J dropped 8 bases, with 16 bases sitting between them. This CDR3 reads CASSALGFSHEQFF. The CDR3 DNA reads TGTGCCAGCAGCGCCCTCGGCTTTAGCCATGAGCAGTTCTTC.

This chain links TRBV6-5 with TRBJ1-2; possible D gene TRBD1, 5 bases. Trimming cost V 5 bases and J 6 bases, with 16 bases left between them. CDR1 is MNHEY and CDR2 is SVGAGI in the germline V gene. This CDR3 contains 14 residues. The CDR3 is CASSPTGASHGYTF. The CDR3 nucleotides read TGTGCCAGCAGTCCAACCGGGGCGTCACATGGCTACACCTTC.

The V call is TRBV10-3, the J call TRBJ1-1; D ambiguous. Looked up from germline, CDR1 is ENHRY and CDR2 is SYGVKD. Trimming stripped 4 bases from V and 5 bases from J, with 5 bases between. This CDR3 region has 11 residues. In DNA form, the CDR3 reads TGTGCCATCAGTGGCGAGACTGAAGCTTTCTTT. It translates to CAISGETEAFF.

The CDR3 DNA reads TGTGCCAGCAGTTACACGAGGGGGACCTACGAGCAGTACTTC. Amino acid sequence: CASSYTRGTYEQYF. The chain joins TRBV6-5 to TRBJ2-7, with D possibly matching TRBD1 (6 bases). CDR1 MNHEY and CDR2 SVGAGI come from the germline V gene. The length of the CDR3 is 14 residues. The V gene lost 2 bases and the J gene lost 2 bases, with 10 bases spanning the gap.

The genes are TRBV7-9 and TRBJ1-1, with a possible D match to TRBD1 (5 bases). CDR3 size: 14 residues. The germline V gene has CDR1 SEHNR and CDR2 FQNEAQ (reference sequence). V gave up 9 bases and J gave up 0 bases, with 14 bases separating them. CDR3 DNA: TGTGCCAGTTCTAAGACAGCGATGAACACTGAAGCTTTCTTT. Protein product: CASSKTAMNTEAFF.

V is TRBV19 and J is TRBJ1-1, with TRBD1 matching 9 bases. The CDR3 runs to 15 residues. Trimming took 5 bases from V and 3 from J; bases not matched to a gene: 7. Germline CDR1 and CDR2: LNHDA and SQIVND (reference sequence). The CDR3 region has the DNA TGTGCCAGTAGTGTTTACAGGGGGCTGGACACTGAAGCTTTCTTT. It specifies CASSVYRGLDTEAFF.

This clone appeared once. The chain couples TRBV11-2 to TRBJ2-5; D call uncertain. CDR1 and CDR2 from the germline V gene are SGHAT and FQNNGV. This CDR3 spans 13 amino acids. V was trimmed by 0 bases and J by 4 bases, leaving 6 bases between them. This CDR3 is CASSLEALETQYF. In nucleotides, the CDR3 is TGTGCCAGCAGCTTAGAGGCCCTAGAGACCCAGTACTTC. Looking up the rest from reference TRBV11-2 and TRBJ2-5 gives the full variable domain: EAGVAQSPRYKIIEKRQSVAFWCNPISGHATLYWYQQILGQGPKLLIQFQNNGVVDDSQLPKDRFSAERLKGVDSTLKIQPAKLEDSAVYLCASSLEALETQYFGPGTRLLVL.

The chain combines TRBV5-1 with TRBJ2-7; TRBD2 is a possible D gene (5 bases). The V end lost 2 bases, the J end lost 4 bases, and 13 bases lay between the germline ends. Germline lookup yields CDR1 SGHRS and CDR2 YFSETQ. The length of the CDR3 is 14 residues. CDR3 loop: CASSFLLGEYEQYF. The CDR3 region has the DNA TGCGCCAGCAGCTTTTTACTCGGGGAGTACGAGCAGTACTTC.

This chain connects TRBV25-1 to TRBJ2-7, with a possible D match to TRBD1 (5 bases). The CDR3 runs 11 residues. Germline V gene sequence: CDR1 MGHDK, CDR2 SYGVNS. Trimming left V 3 bases short and J 6 bases short, with 6 bases between. The CDR3 region has the DNA TGTGCCAGCAGTGACAGGGCCGAGCAGTACTTC. It yields the protein CASSDRAEQYF.

The chain recombines TRBV7-9 with TRBJ1-2; TRBD1 agrees at 9 bases. V gave up 4 bases and J gave up 0 bases; unmatched junction bases: 3. CDR3 length: 15 residues. Germline lookup yields CDR1 SEHNR and CDR2 FQNEAQ (reference sequence). The CDR3 sequence is CASSSRDRANYGYTF. DNA of the CDR3: TGTGCCAGCAGCTCCCGGGACAGGGCTAACTATGGCTACACCTTC.

V usage is TRBV18 and J usage is TRBJ1-3; 7 nucleotides agree with TRBD1. V was clipped by 3 bases and J by 0 bases; unmatched bases: 5. The CDR3 contains 16 residues. CDR1 is KGHSH, CDR2 LQKENI, per germline. For the CDR3, the DNA is TGTGCCAGCTCACCGGGACAGATACTCTCTGGAAACACCATATATTTT. Translating it yields CASSPGQILSGNTIYF.

The CDR3 sequence is CASSLEQGRYEQYF. The DNA for the CDR3 is TGTGCCAGCAGCCTAGAACAGGGGAGGTACGAGCAGTACTTC. V is TRBV5-5 and J is TRBJ2-7, with D possibly matching TRBD1 (7 bases). Germline values: CDR1 SGHKS, CDR2 YYEKEE (reference sequence). The CDR3 has 14 amino acids. Trimming cost V 4 bases and J 4 bases, with 15 bases left between them.

In its sample, this clone was seen once. The chain has TRBV6-1 and TRBJ2-5, with TRBD1 matching 11 bases. The CDR3 extends over 16 amino acids. The trim removed 2 bases at V and 2 bases at J, leaving 4 bases unmatched. Germline lookup yields CDR1 MNHNS and CDR2 SASEGT. This chain's CDR3 is CASSEFRDRGQETQYF. In nucleotides, the CDR3 is TGTGCCAGCAGTGAATTCCGGGACAGGGGGCAAGAGACCCAGTACTTC.

Here the CDR3 DNA reads TGTGCCAGCAGCTTAAGTTATAGCAATCAGCCCCAGCATTTT. Translated: CASSLSYSNQPQHF. The chain joins TRBV7-6 to TRBJ1-5; the D is unclear. V lost 2 bases, J lost 0 bases, and 5 bases lay in between. This CDR3 has 14 residues. Germline V gives CDR1 SGHVS, CDR2 FNYEAQ.